This T cell receptor beta chain was found in a study of cytomegalovirus exposure and HLA in healthy donors. The PCR employed 60 Vbeta primers together with 13 Jbeta primers. Clones were sequenced by immunoSEQ multiplex PCR, and TCRdb holds only the in-frame ones, with some missing. The sample records some 100,000 clones, roughly 79% being singletons. Study observations and caveats: A highly shared variant cluster was judged a likely technical artifact. The listing of 150 to 200 TCR beta chains classed them as cytomegalovirus-associated.

The CDR3 consists of 15 residues. Trimming cost V 5 bases and J 4 bases, with 15 bases left between them. Germline loops: CDR1 SGHNT, CDR2 YENEEA. With regard to this clone: The antigen is not known.

What was sequenced was PBMCs. This sequence originates from a woman aged 40 to 50 in good health and CMV-seronegative. The V gene is TRBV11-3, the J gene TRBJ2-1; D is possibly TRBD2 (5 bases). The CDR3 nucleotides are TGTGCCAGCAGCCCAGCGGCAAAGCCGTACAATGAGCAGTTCTTC. Its protein product is CASSPAAKPYNEQFF.